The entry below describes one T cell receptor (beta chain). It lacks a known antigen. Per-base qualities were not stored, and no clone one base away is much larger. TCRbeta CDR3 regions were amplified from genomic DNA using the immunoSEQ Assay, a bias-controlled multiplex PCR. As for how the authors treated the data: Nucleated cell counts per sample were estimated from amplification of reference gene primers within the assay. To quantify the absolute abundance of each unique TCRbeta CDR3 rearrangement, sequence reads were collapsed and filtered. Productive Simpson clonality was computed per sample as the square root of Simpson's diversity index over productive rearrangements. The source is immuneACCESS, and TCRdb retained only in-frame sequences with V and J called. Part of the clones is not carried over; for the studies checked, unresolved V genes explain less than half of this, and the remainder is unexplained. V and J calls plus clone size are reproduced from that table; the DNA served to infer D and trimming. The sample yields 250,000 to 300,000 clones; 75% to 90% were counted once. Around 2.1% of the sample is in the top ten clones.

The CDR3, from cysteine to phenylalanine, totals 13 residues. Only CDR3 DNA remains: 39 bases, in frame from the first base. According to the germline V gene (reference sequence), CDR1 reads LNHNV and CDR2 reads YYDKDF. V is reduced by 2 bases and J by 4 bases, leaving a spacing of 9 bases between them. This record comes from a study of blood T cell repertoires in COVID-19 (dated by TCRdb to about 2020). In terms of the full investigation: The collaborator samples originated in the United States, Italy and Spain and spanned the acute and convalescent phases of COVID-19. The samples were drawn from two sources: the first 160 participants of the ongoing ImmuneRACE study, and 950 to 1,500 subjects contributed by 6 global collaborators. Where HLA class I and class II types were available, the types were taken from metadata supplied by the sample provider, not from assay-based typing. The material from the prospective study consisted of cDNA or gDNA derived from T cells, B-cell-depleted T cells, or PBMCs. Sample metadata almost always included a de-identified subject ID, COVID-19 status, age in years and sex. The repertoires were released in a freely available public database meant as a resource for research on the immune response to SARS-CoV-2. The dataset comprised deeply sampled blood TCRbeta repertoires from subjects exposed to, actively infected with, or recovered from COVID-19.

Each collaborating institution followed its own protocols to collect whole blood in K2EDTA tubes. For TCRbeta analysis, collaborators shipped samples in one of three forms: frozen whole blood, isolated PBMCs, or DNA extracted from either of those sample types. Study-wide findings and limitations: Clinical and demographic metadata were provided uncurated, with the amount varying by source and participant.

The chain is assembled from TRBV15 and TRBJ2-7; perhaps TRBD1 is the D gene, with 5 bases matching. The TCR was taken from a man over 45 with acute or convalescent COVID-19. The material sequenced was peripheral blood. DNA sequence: TGTGCCACCAGCAGAACGACAGTTTACGAGCAGTACTTC. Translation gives CATSRTTVYEQYF.